The TCR beta chain under discussion was sequenced for a study of Ad26.COV2.S vaccination and SARS-CoV-2 variants. In the study overall: Participants got Ad26.COV2.S intramuscularly, once or twice 56 days apart.

The treatment was: around 19 received Ad26.COV2.S at low or high dose, single or two shots; roughly five received placebo; per-sample allocation not given. At day 63 after the first vaccine or placebo injection, samples were drawn. A remark on this clone: The antigen is undetermined.

The V and J ends lost 3 bases and 9 bases, in that order; junction bases with no gene match: 5. The germline V gene encodes CDR1 SGHRS and CDR2 YFSETQ. The CDR3 consists of 13 residues. Findings and caveats of the study: Total responses of T cells may have been underestimated by the analyses of TCR breadth and depth.

Using immunoSEQ multiplex PCR, the repertoire was profiled, and TCRdb retains in-frame clones only, with some absent. In the table there are 500,000 or so clones, 75% to 90% of which are singletons. V gene TRBV5-1 combines with J gene TRBJ2-1, with TRBD1 identical over 8 bases. The starting material was peripheral blood, obtained in a trial of Ad26.COV2.S vaccine versus placebo. The sequence was obtained from a person aged 18-65 years who received the Ad26.COV2.S COVID-19 vaccine or a placebo. The CDR3 region is CASSWQGAGEQFF. As DNA, the CDR3 is TGCGCCAGCAGCTGGCAGGGGGCTGGTGAGCAGTTCTTC.